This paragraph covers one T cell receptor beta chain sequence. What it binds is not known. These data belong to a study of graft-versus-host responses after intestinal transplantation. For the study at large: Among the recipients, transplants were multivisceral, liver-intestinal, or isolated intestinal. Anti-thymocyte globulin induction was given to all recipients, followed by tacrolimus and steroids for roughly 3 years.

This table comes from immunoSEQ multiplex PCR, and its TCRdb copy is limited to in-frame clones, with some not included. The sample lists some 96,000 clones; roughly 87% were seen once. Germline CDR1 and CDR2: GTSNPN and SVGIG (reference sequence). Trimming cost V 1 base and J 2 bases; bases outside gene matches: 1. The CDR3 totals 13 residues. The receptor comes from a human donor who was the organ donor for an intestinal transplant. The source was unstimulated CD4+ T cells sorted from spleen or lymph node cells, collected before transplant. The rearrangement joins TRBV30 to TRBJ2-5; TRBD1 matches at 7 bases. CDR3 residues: CAWSGTGQETQYF. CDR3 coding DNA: TGTGCCTGGAGTGGGACAGGTCAAGAGACCCAGTACTTC.